These 17 T cell receptor beta chains were sequenced from one sample in a study of molecular identifiers for immune sequencing clone quantification. A single record per CDR3 protein comes from TCRdb applying MiXCR to the PCR reads. The profile shows approximately 590,000 distinct CDR3 sequences, 25% of them singletons. The sample comprised naive CD8+ T cells from blood, with Jurkat cell RNA spiked in. Subset reported: FACS-sorted CD8+CD4-CCR7+CD45RA+ naive T cells. The receptor source for this set is a human donor in good health. Some libraries in this study had Jurkat cell RNA spiked in.

This clonotype appeared a few times. Relative to the germline gene, one junction end is altered; a read error may explain this. This rearrangement joins TRBV28 to TRBJ2-1; TRBD2 aligns across 9 bases. Germline CDR1 is MDHEN and CDR2 is SYDVKM. The CDR3 runs 15 residues. The CDR3 sequence is CATYKGTSKYNERFF. The CDR3 region has the DNA TGTGCCACCTACAAAGGGACTAGCAAATACAATGAGCGGTTCTTC. The entire variable domain, with the rest obtained from reference TRBV28 and TRBJ2-1, is as follows: DVKVTQSSRYLVKRTGEKVFLECVQDMDHENMFWYRQDPGLGLRLIYFSYDVKMKEKGDIPEGYSVSREKKERFSLILESASTNQTSMYLCATYKGTSKYNERFFGPGTRLTVL.

This clonotype showed up many times. V and J are TRBV28 and TRBJ2-5; tentative D call: TRBD2 (5 bases). The V gene lost 5 bases and the J gene lost 5 bases, with 18 bases spanning the gap. The CDR3 spans 15 residues. In germline, CDR1 is MDHEN, CDR2 SYDVKM. CDR3 DNA sequence: TGTGCCAGCAGTCCGACACCCAGCCCGGGGGAGACCCAGTACTTC. Its translation is CASSPTPSPGETQYF.

A note on this clonotype: This CDR3 is missing its conserved last phenylalanine or tryptophan, likely due to a read error. The V gene is TRBV7-2, the J gene TRBJ2-5; TRBD1 matches 7 bases. Losses at the gene ends were 4 bases for V and 5 bases for J; bases not matched to a gene: 13. CDR1 and CDR2 from the germline V gene are SGHTA and FQGNSA. CDR3 length: 16 residues. CDR3 residues: CASSSLDRNPRETQYL. As DNA, the CDR3 is TGTGCCAGCAGCTCCCTGGACAGGAACCCCCGGGAGACCCAGTACCTC.

As for this clonotype: A read error may be the cause here, since a much bigger clone is one base away. The V and J genes are TRBV7-9 and TRBJ2-3; D may be TRBD1 (6 bases). The CDR3 is 14 amino acids. The ends were cut back, 6 bases at V and 4 bases at J, with 14 bases in the middle. Looked up from germline, CDR1 is SEHNR and CDR2 is FQNEAQ (reference sequence). CDR3 nucleotides: TGTGCCAGCAGTTACGAACAGGGCTCAGATACGCAGTATTTT. Translated: CASSYEQGSDTQYF.

Only a few counts were recorded for this clonotype. The V call is TRBV11-2, the J call TRBJ1-1; D possibly corresponds to TRBD1 (5 bases). The V gene's germline CDR1 is SGHAT and CDR2 FQNNGV. This CDR3 is 13 amino acids long. V lost 0 bases and J 7 bases, leaving 9 bases between the germline ends. CDR3 sequence reads: CASSLDWGIEAFF. CDR3 DNA sequence: TGTGCCAGCAGCTTAGACTGGGGGATTGAAGCTTTCTTT.

This clonotype has just a few counts. The rearrangement uses TRBV19 and TRBJ2-7; tentative D call: TRBD2 (5 bases). The CDR3 extends over 14 amino acids. Per the germline V gene, CDR1 is LNHDA and CDR2 is SQIVND (reference sequence). The V end was cut by 5 bases, the J end by 2 bases, with 13 bases between. Here the CDR3 DNA reads TGTGCCAGTAGTGCCGGAGGAGCCCCCTACGAGCAGTACTTC. This gives the protein CASSAGGAPYEQYF.

This clonotype was counted at least ten times. The genes are TRBV28 and TRBJ2-7; D gene ambiguous. Per the germline V gene, CDR1 is MDHEN and CDR2 is SYDVKM. V gave up 6 bases and J gave up 0 bases, with 6 bases separating them. The CDR3 runs to 12 residues. The CDR3 reads CASSHSSYEQYF. CDR3 coding DNA: TGTGCCAGCAGCCATAGCTCCTACGAGCAGTACTTC.

This clonotype was seen more than once but under ten times. The DNA is omitted, as the CDR3 cannot be located on it reliably, and the CDR3 follows TCRdb's listing. The chain carries TRBV12-3 or TRBV12-4 and TRBJ1-1. The CDR3 has 14 residues if both end residues are counted. CDR3 protein: CASSSSTMNTEAFF.

This clonotype was recorded many times. The chain combines TRBV6-5 with TRBJ2-5; D not certain. Trimming cost V 7 bases and J 1 base, with 10 bases left between them. The CDR3 is made up of 13 amino acids. The V gene's germline CDR1 is MNHEY and CDR2 SVGAGI. The CDR3 here is CASNLAGQETQYF. The CDR3 coding sequence is TGTGCCAGCAACCTTGCAGGCCAAGAGACCCAGTACTTC.

Comments on this clonotype: This may stem from a read error, because a much larger clone lies one nucleotide away. The genes are TRBV30 and TRBJ1-1; D possibly corresponds to TRBD1 (6 bases). Trimming stripped 1 base from V and 1 base from J, with 7 bases between. Germline V gene data show CDR1 as GTSNPN and CDR2 as SVGIG (reference sequence). The CDR3 has 13 amino acids. CDR3 coding DNA: TGTGCCTGGAGTGAACAGGGGAACACTGAAGCTTTCTTT. This codes for CAWSEQGNTEAFF.

V gene TRBV6-4 combines with J gene TRBJ2-1; 11 bases match TRBD2. The CDR3 loop spans 16 amino acids. Germline lookup yields CDR1 MRHNA and CDR2 SNTAGT. V shed 4 bases and J 9 bases; nucleotides not matched to a gene: 11. CDR3 sequence (DNA): TGTGCCAGCAGTGCCTGGGGGACTAGCGGTACGGTTGAGCAGTTCTTC. Its protein is CASSAWGTSGTVEQFF.

To note about this clonotype: Since a much larger clone is just one base distant, this may be a read error. This chain joins TRBV7-9 and TRBJ2-1; 7 bases are shared with TRBD2. This CDR3 is 15 amino acids long. In germline, CDR1 is SEHNR, CDR2 FQNEAQ (reference sequence). Losses at the gene ends were 3 bases for V and 8 bases for J; bases not matched to a gene: 10. Here the CDR3 DNA reads TGTGCCAGCAGCTTGCCTCCGGGGAGCGGGGATGAGCAGTTCTTC. Amino acid sequence: CASSLPPGSGDEQFF.

This chain joins TRBV7-9 and TRBJ2-5; 8 bases are a match to TRBD1. The CDR3 runs to 16 residues. J gave up 3 bases and V 5 bases, and 11 bases lay outside the gene matches. CDR1 is SEHNR, CDR2 FQNEAQ, per germline (reference sequence). CDR3 region: CASSDLTTGEEETQYF. DNA of the CDR3: TGTGCCAGCAGCGACTTAACGACAGGGGAGGAAGAGACCCAGTACTTC.

The rearrangement joins TRBV15 to TRBJ2-4; TRBD1 matches at 9 bases. V gave up 3 bases and J gave up 12 bases; unmatched junction bases: 6. This CDR3 contains 13 residues. Germline-derived CDR1 and CDR2 are LNHNV and YYDKDF (reference sequence). CDR3 in amino acids: CATSRDRGSTQYF. For the CDR3, the DNA is TGTGCCACCAGCAGGGACAGGGGAAGCACTCAGTACTTC.

This clonotype was detected ten times or more. The rearrangement uses TRBV7-9 and TRBJ2-3, with 7 bases that match TRBD2. The germline CDR1 and CDR2 sequences are SEHNR and FQNEAQ (reference sequence). The CDR3 has 19 residues. V shed 5 bases and J 4 bases; nucleotides not matched to a gene: 21. Written as DNA, the CDR3 is TGTGCCAGCAGCCCACCGCCCCGGACTAGGGCGGGAACCGCAGATACGCAGTATTTT. Translated: CASSPPPRTRAGTADTQYF.

With regard to this clonotype: A read error is possible here, since a much larger clone lies one base away. Since the CDR3 does not end with the conserved phenylalanine or tryptophan, this likely comes from a read error. J is TRBJ2-3 and V is TRBV5-1, with D unresolved. V shed 1 base and J shed 1 base, with 10 bases lying between them. This CDR3 is built from 15 residues. CDR1 is SGHRS and CDR2 is YFSETQ in the germline V gene. The CDR3 sequence: CASSLLGGGTDTQYL. CDR3 DNA: TGCGCCAGCAGCTTGTTGGGTGGCGGCACAGATACGCAGTATCTT.

Points on this clonotype: At one of its ends the junction is not consistent with the germline gene, which may arise from a read error. V gene TRBV25-1 combines with J gene TRBJ1-1, with 11 bases fitting TRBD1. From germline, CDR1 is MGHDK and CDR2 SYGVNS. This CDR3 comprises 12 residues. The CDR3 region is CASSEGQGEALF. In DNA, the CDR3 is TGTGCCAGCAGCGAGGGACAGGGGGAAGCTCTCTTT.